This T cell receptor beta chain was found in a study of blood T cell repertoires in COVID-19. Trimming took 10 bases from V and 3 from J; bases not matched to a gene: 6. This CDR3 has 13 amino acids. Ages ranged from roughly 18 to 100 years, with residence in about 24 US areas. Categorization into cohorts depended on clinical history that participants reported. This table comes from immunoSEQ multiplex PCR, and its TCRdb copy is limited to in-frame clones, with some not included. The data contain a few hundred thousand clones, around 92% of them singletons. The TCR sequence derives from a woman aged 25 to 39 who had recovered from COVID-19. The gene calls are TRBV12-3 or TRBV12-4 and TRBJ2-1; the match to TRBD2 covers 7 bases. The sequenced material came from PBMCs or T cells enriched from blood (not recorded which). CDR3 nucleotide sequence: TGTGCCACTTCTGGCGGGGGCTACAATGAGCAGTTCTTC. This gives the protein CATSGGGYNEQFF.